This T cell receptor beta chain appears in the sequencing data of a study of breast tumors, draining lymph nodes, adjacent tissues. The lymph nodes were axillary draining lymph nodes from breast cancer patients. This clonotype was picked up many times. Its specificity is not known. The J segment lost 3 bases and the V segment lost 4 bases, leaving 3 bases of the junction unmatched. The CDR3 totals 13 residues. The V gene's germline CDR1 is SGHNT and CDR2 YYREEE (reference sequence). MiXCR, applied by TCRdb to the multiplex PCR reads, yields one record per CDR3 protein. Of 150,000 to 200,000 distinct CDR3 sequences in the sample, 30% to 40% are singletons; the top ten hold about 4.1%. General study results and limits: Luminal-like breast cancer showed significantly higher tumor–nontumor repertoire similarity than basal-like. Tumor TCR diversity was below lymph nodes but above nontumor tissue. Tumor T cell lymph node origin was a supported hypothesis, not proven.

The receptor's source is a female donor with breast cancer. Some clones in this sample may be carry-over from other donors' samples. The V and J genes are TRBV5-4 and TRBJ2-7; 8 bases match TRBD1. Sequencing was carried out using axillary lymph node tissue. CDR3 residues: CASSVGTGYEQYF. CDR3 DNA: TGTGCCAGCAGCGTAGGGACAGGCTACGAGCAGTACTTC.